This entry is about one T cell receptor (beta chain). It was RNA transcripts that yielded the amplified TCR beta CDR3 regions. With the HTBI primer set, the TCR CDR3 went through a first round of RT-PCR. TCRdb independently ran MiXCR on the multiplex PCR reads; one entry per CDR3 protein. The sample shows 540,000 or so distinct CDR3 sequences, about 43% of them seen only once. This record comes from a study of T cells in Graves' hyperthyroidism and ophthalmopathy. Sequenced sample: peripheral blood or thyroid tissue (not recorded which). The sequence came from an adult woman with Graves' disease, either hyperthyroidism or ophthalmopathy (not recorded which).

CDR3 DNA sequence: TGTGCCAGCAGCCACCGAGTGGGAGAGATCGGGTATGGCTACACCTTC. The encoded protein is CASSHRVGEIGYGYTF. The chain recombines TRBV7-2 with TRBJ1-2; no reliable D call. The CDR3 is 16 amino acids. The germline V gene has CDR1 SGHTA and CDR2 FQGNSA. Trimming left V 5 bases short and J 5 bases short, with 21 bases between.